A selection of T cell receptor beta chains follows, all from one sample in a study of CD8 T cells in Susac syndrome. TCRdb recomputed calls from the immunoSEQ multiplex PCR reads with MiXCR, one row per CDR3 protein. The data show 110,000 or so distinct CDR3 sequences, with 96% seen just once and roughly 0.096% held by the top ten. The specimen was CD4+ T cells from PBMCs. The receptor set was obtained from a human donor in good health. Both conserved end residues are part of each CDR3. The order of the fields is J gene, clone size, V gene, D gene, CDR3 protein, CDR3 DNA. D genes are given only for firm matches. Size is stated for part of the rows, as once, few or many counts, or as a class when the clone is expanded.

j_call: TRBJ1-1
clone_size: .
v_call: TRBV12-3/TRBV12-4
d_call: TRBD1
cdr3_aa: CASIRTGNTEAFF
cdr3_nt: TGTGCCAGCATTCGGACAGGGAACACTGAAGCTTTCTTT

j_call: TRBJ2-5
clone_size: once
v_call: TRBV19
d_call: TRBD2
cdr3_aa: CASSEAGVETQYF
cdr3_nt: TGTGCCAGTAGTGAAGCGGGAGTAGAGACCCAGTACTTC

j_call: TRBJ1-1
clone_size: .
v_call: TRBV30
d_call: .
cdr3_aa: CAWSLDRRNTEAFF
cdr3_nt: TGTGCCTGGAGCCTAGACAGGCGGAACACTGAAGCTTTCTTT

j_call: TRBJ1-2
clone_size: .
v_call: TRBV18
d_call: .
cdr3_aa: CASSPGTERGYTF
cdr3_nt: TGTGCCAGCTCACCAGGGACCGAGCGGGGCTACACCTTC

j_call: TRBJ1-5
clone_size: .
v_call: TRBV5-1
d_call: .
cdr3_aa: CASSLGPDEGQPQHF
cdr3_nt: TGCGCCAGCAGCTTGGGGCCGGACGAGGGGCAGCCCCAGCATTTT

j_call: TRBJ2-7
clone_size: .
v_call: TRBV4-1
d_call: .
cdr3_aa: CASSQDGPSSGEQYF
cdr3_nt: TGCGCCAGCAGCCAAGATGGGCCTAGCTCCGGCGAGCAGTACTTC

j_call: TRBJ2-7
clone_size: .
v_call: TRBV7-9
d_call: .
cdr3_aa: CASSFRSGGHEQYF
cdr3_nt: TGTGCCAGCAGCTTTAGGTCCGGGGGGCACGAGCAGTACTTC

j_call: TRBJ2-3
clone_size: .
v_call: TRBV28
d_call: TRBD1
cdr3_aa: CASRILDREIDTQYF
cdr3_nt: TGTGCCAGCAGGATACTGGACAGGGAGATAGATACGCAGTATTTT

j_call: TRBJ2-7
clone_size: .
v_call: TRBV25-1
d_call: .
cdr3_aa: CASSAPYEQYF
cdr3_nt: TGTGCCAGCAGTGCTCCCTACGAGCAGTACTTC

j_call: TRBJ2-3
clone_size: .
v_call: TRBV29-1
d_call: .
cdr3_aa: CSVARLLEGTDTQYF
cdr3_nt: TGCAGCGTCGCTAGACTTCTGGAAGGCACAGATACGCAGTATTTT

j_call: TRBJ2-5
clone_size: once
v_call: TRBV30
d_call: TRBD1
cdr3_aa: CAWDRQGWETQYF
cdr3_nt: TGTGCCTGGGATCGACAGGGATGGGAGACCCAGTACTTC